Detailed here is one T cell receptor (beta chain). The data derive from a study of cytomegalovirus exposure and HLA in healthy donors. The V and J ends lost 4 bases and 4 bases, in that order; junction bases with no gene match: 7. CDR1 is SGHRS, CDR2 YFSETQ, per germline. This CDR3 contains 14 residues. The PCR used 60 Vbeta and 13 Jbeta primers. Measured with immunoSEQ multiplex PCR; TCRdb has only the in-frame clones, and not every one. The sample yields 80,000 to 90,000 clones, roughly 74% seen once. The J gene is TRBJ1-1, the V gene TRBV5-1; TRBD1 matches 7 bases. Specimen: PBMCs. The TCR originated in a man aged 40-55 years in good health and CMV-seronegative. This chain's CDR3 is CASSAGTVITEAFF. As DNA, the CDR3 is TGCGCCAGCAGCGCCGGGACAGTTATCACTGAAGCTTTCTTT. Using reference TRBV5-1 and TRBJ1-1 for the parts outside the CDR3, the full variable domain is KAGVTQTPRYLIKTRGQQVTLSCSPISGHRSVSWYQQTPGQGLQFLFEYFSETQRNKGNFPGRFSGRQFSNSRSEMNVSTLELGDSALYLCASSAGTVITEAFFGQGTRLTVV.